This TCR beta chain was identified in a study of neurological immune-mediated disorders. This clonotype came up many times. Its antigen is as yet unknown. Broader study findings: None of the CDR3 amino acid sequences in expanded clones turned up in more than one subject, which points to private repertoires in all groups.

Synthesis of cDNA was accomplished via 5'RACE employing 10-nucleotide random UMIs. TCRdb re-derived calls from the 5' RACE reads in MiXCR, one entry per CDR3 protein. The profile shows 20,000 to 25,000 distinct CDR3 sequences, over 5.5% of them singletons. The CDR3 loop spans 13 amino acids. Trimming took 2 bases from V and 5 from J, leaving 6 bases between them. From germline, CDR1 is WNHNN and CDR2 SYGVQD (reference sequence). The rearrangement joins TRBV10-1 to TRBJ2-2, with D unclear. The sequencing input was CD8+ T cells from blood. The clonotype comes from a man between 18 and 29 years old in good health. This CDR3 is CASSETRTGELFF. CDR3 DNA sequence: TGCGCCAGCAGTGAGACGCGGACCGGGGAGCTGTTTTTT.